Following are 31 T cell receptor beta chains from one sample sequenced in a study of cytomegalovirus exposure and HLA in healthy donors. It was with 60 Vbeta and 13 Jbeta primers that the PCR ran. Some clones are missing from TCRdb's copy, which holds only in-frame ones; the method was immunoSEQ multiplex PCR. This table holds roughly 190,000 clones. The sample consisted of PBMCs. The receptors here all came from a man younger than 40 in good health and CMV-seronegative.

The CDR3 DNA follows: TGTGCCAGCAGCATCCGGACTAGCCCAGGTACCCAGTACTTC. Translation gives CASSIRTSPGTQYF. The rearrangement links TRBV7-7 to TRBJ2-5; 8 nucleotides agree with TRBD2. In germline, CDR1 is SSHAT, CDR2 FNYEAQ (reference sequence). CDR3 length: 14 amino acids. Unmatched junction bases numbered 10, after V lost 5 bases and J lost 8 bases.

This chain uses TRBV27 with TRBJ1-2, with 9 nucleotides matching TRBD1. Germline-derived CDR1 and CDR2 are MNHEY and SMNVEV (reference sequence). CDR3 length equals 14 residues. V was clipped by 0 bases and J by 8 bases; unmatched bases: 4. For the CDR3, the DNA is TGTGCCAGCAGTTTATCGGGACAGGGAAAGGGCTACACCTTC. Its protein product is CASSLSGQGKGYTF.

The chain uses TRBV2 and TRBJ2-3, with TRBD2 matching over 7 bases. The CDR3 totals 13 residues. V shed 8 bases and J 5 bases; nucleotides not matched to a gene: 7. The germline gives CDR1 SNHLY, CDR2 FYNNEI. The CDR3 region is CASGTTSQDTQYF. The CDR3 DNA follows: TGTGCCAGCGGAACGACTAGCCAAGATACGCAGTATTTT.

This sequence joins TRBV6-5 and TRBJ1-4, with TRBD1 as a possible D gene (5 bases). V was cut by 11 bases and J by 3 bases, with 13 bases left in between. This CDR3 region has 13 residues. Germline V CDR1 and CDR2: MNHEY, SVGAGI. The CDR3, as DNA: TGTGCCGCTAGGGGTGTAGCTAATGAAAAACTGTTTTTT. Its protein is CAARGVANEKLFF.

This rearrangement joins TRBV7-8 to TRBJ1-5, with D unresolved. Looked up from germline, CDR1 is SGHVS and CDR2 is FQNEAQ. V was pared by 5 bases and J by 7 bases, with 18 bases between. CDR3 length: 15 residues. This chain's CDR3 is CASSVSTGLRQPQHF. The CDR3 DNA is TGTGCCAGCAGCGTCTCGACCGGGTTGAGGCAGCCCCAGCATTTT.

The chain uses TRBV5-1 and TRBJ1-1, with 7 nucleotides matching TRBD1. Germline assignment: CDR1 SGHRS and CDR2 YFSETQ. V lost 4 bases, J lost 5 bases, and 8 bases stayed unmatched. This CDR3 is 14 amino acids long. CDR3 nucleotide sequence: TGCGCCAGCAGCCCGAATACAGGGGAAACTGAAGCTTTCTTT. Translating gives CASSPNTGETEAFF. The variable domain in full, completed from reference TRBV5-1 and TRBJ1-1, reads KAGVTQTPRYLIKTRGQQVTLSCSPISGHRSVSWYQQTPGQGLQFLFEYFSETQRNKGNFPGRFSGRQFSNSRSEMNVSTLELGDSALYLCASSPNTGETEAFFGQGTRLTVV.

The chain is built from TRBV18 and TRBJ1-4, with D perhaps TRBD1 (5 bases). The ends were cut back, 6 bases at V and 7 bases at J, with 15 bases in the middle. Looked up from germline, CDR1 is KGHSH and CDR2 is LQKENI. This CDR3 contains 14 residues. The CDR3 sequence is CASSPAGSPEKLFF. The CDR3 DNA follows: TGTGCCAGCTCGCCTGCAGGGTCGCCTGAAAAACTGTTTTTT. The full variable domain, rest sourced from reference TRBV18 and TRBJ1-4, is NAGVMQNPRHLVRRRGQEARLRCSPMKGHSHVYWYRQLPEEGLKFMVYLQKENIIDESGMPKERFSAEFPKEGPSILRIQQVVRGDSAAYFCASSPAGSPEKLFFGSGTQLSVL.

This chain joins TRBV25-1 and TRBJ1-1, with D tentatively TRBD1 (5 bases). The germline V gene encodes CDR1 MGHDK and CDR2 SYGVNS. The V gene lost 3 bases and the J gene lost 5 bases, with 16 bases spanning the gap. This CDR3 spans 15 amino acids. Written as DNA, the CDR3 is TGTGCCAGCAGTGACGAAGGGAGGGGAGGGACTGAAGCTTTCTTT. Translating gives CASSDEGRGGTEAFF.

The chain employs TRBV4-3 and TRBJ1-2; D is possibly TRBD1 (5 bases). Trimming shortened V by 1 base and J by 5 bases, and 14 bases separated the two germline ends. The CDR3 runs 15 residues. Germline CDR1 LGHNA, CDR2 YSLEER. CDR3 region: CASSQGTSHGYGYTF. In DNA form, the CDR3 reads TGCGCCAGCAGCCAAGGGACAAGCCACGGTTATGGCTACACCTTC.

The chain has TRBV18 and TRBJ1-2, with TRBD1 identical over 7 bases. CDR3 length: 14 amino acids. Germline trimming cut 2 bases from V and 4 bases from J; bases unmatched to any gene: 4. Germline CDR1 and CDR2: KGHSH and LQKENI. As DNA, the CDR3 is TGTGCCAGCTCACCAGGAACAGGGGTCTATGGCTACACCTTC. Translation gives CASSPGTGVYGYTF.

The chain employs TRBV11-3 and TRBJ2-1, with a possible D match to TRBD2 (5 bases). The CDR3 is 16 amino acids. The V gene's germline CDR1 is SGHNT and CDR2 YENEEA. V lost 2 bases and J lost 6, with 17 bases in between. The CDR3 sequence is CASSLSYSSRGNEQFF. The CDR3 DNA is TGTGCCAGCAGCTTAAGTTATAGTAGTCGGGGCAATGAGCAGTTCTTC.

This chain joins TRBV19 and TRBJ2-7, with 8 bases that match TRBD1. Germline assignment: CDR1 LNHDA and CDR2 SQIVND (reference sequence). After removal of 7 bases from V and 0 bases from J, the junction contained 11 bases not matched to a gene. This CDR3 region has 16 residues. The CDR3 DNA is TGTGCCAGTACAAGATCTCGGACAGGGAACTCCTACGAGCAGTACTTC. Translating gives CASTRSRTGNSYEQYF.

The chain links TRBV5-4 to TRBJ2-7; D ambiguous. The germline V gene has CDR1 SGHNT and CDR2 YYREEE (reference sequence). This CDR3 contains 15 residues. V lost 0 bases to trimming and J lost 5 bases, with 15 bases between them. The chain's CDR3 is CASSLGVQSFDEQYF. CDR3 sequence (DNA): TGTGCCAGCAGCTTGGGCGTACAGTCCTTCGACGAGCAGTACTTC.

The chain combines TRBV19 with TRBJ2-3; a possible D gene is TRBD2 (5 bases). V lost 6 bases and J 5 bases, leaving 12 bases between the germline ends. In germline, CDR1 is LNHDA, CDR2 SQIVND (reference sequence). This CDR3 spans 13 amino acids. The CDR3 DNA follows: TGTGCCAGTAGGCGTAGAGCGGTAGATACGCAGTATTTT. Translating it yields CASRRRAVDTQYF. Looking up the rest from reference TRBV19 and TRBJ2-3 gives the full variable domain: DGGITQSPKYLFRKEGQNVTLSCEQNLNHDAMYWYRQDPGQGLRLIYYSQIVNDFQKGDIAEGYSVSREKKESFPLTVTSAQKNPTAFYLCASRRRAVDTQYFGPGTRLTVL.

This sequence joins TRBV19 and TRBJ1-4; 7 nucleotides agree with TRBD1. Trimming removed 7 bases from V and 0 bases from J; junction bases left unmatched: 2. The CDR3 spans 14 residues. Germline CDR1 is LNHDA and CDR2 is SQIVND (reference sequence). The CDR3 nucleotides read TGTGCCAGTAAGGGGGCGGCAACTAATGAAAAACTGTTTTTT. It is translated as CASKGAATNEKLFF.

The gene calls are TRBV9 and TRBJ2-2, with TRBD2 matching 9 bases. V lost 0 bases to trimming and J lost 5 bases; unmatched junction nucleotides: 2. The length of the CDR3 is 15 residues. Germline assignment: CDR1 SGDLS and CDR2 YYNGEE. The CDR3 nucleotides read TGTGCCAGCAGCGTAGGTAGCGGGAGAACCGGGGAGCTGTTTTTT. It translates to CASSVGSGRTGELFF.

The J gene is TRBJ2-3, the V gene TRBV11-3, with 8 bases fitting TRBD2. The CDR3 length is 16 residues. Germline V lookup: CDR1 SGHNT, CDR2 YENEEA. Germline trimming cut 5 bases from V and 0 bases from J; bases unmatched to any gene: 7. This CDR3 is CASSRGLAPSTDTQYF. CDR3 sequence (DNA): TGTGCCAGCAGCCGCGGACTAGCCCCTAGCACAGATACGCAGTATTTT.

CDR3: CASSQEAGLSYEQYF. CDR3 coding DNA: TGTGCCAGCAGCCAAGAGGCAGGGCTCTCCTACGAGCAGTACTTC. The chain is built from TRBV4-2 and TRBJ2-7; D might be TRBD1 (5 bases). Trimming shortened V by 0 bases and J by 0 bases, and 9 bases separated the two germline ends. This CDR3 spans 15 amino acids. Germline V gene sequence: CDR1 LGHNA, CDR2 YNFKEQ.

V gene TRBV12-5 combines with J gene TRBJ1-4; a possible D gene is TRBD1 (5 bases). V was pared by 3 bases and J by 3 bases, with 20 bases between. The CDR3 length is 18 residues. Germline V lookup: CDR1 LGHNT, CDR2 FRNRAP. The CDR3 region has the DNA TGTGCTAGTGGTTTTGGGGGGTTCGGTACGCCGGCTAATGAAAAACTGTTTTTT. Amino acids: CASGFGGFGTPANEKLFF. Using reference TRBV12-5 and TRBJ1-4 for the parts outside the CDR3, the full variable domain is DARVTQTPRHKVTEMGQEVTMRCQPILGHNTVFWYRQTMMQGLELLAYFRNRAPLDDSGMPKDRFSAEMPDATLATLKIQPSEPRDSAVYFCASGFGGFGTPANEKLFFGSGTQLSVL.

The gene calls are TRBV19 and TRBJ1-6, with D possibly being TRBD1 (6 bases). The CDR3 extends over 17 amino acids. V was pared by 5 bases and J by 0 bases, with 14 bases between. Germline values: CDR1 LNHDA, CDR2 SQIVND (reference sequence). The CDR3 loop reads CASSLRGGGSYNSPLHF. CDR3 DNA sequence: TGTGCCAGTAGTCTCCGAGGGGGGGGCTCCTATAATTCACCCCTCCACTTT.

This chain links TRBV2 with TRBJ1-1; tentatively, D is TRBD1 (6 bases). Looked up from germline, CDR1 is SNHLY and CDR2 is FYNNEI. CDR3 length equals 13 residues. V gave up 7 bases and J gave up 4 bases, with 13 bases separating them. The CDR3 DNA is TGTGCCAGCAAAACAGGGATCATCACTGAAGCTTTCTTT. Its protein product is CASKTGIITEAFF.

This chain uses TRBV6-5 with TRBJ2-7, with D perhaps matching TRBD1 (6 bases). CDR1 and CDR2 (germline): MNHEY, SVGAGI. The CDR3 has 15 amino acids. V was pared by 6 bases and J by 2 bases, with 17 bases between. CDR3 DNA sequence: TGTGCCAGCAGGGACTCGGGCAGGGGAACCTACGAGCAGTACTTC. Translated: CASRDSGRGTYEQYF.

This rearrangement joins TRBV21-1 to TRBJ1-2. TRBV21-1 counts as a pseudogene. The CDR3 covers 14 residues. CDR3 in amino acids: CASSRRGWGKGYTF. The CDR3 DNA is TGTGCCAGCAGCAGACGGGGTTGGGGAAAAGGCTACACCTTC.

The chain recombines TRBV30 with TRBJ1-5, with TRBD1 matching over 9 bases. In germline, CDR1 is GTSNPN, CDR2 SVGIG (reference sequence). The CDR3 runs to 15 residues. The V gene end was trimmed by 0 bases and the J gene end by 7 bases; junction bases not matched to a gene: 7. The chain's CDR3 is CAWSVGTGLGQPQHF. CDR3 sequence (DNA): TGTGCCTGGAGTGTAGGGACAGGGTTAGGGCAGCCCCAGCATTTT. The full variable domain, completed using reference TRBV30 and TRBJ1-5, is SQTIHQWPATLVQPVGSPLSLECTVEGTSNPNLYWYRQAAGRGLQLLFYSVGIGQISSEVPQNLSASRPQDRQFILSSKKLLLSDSGFYLCAWSVGTGLGQPQHFGDGTRLSIL.

The J gene is TRBJ1-2, the V gene TRBV7-3, with TRBD1 identical over 8 bases. Trimming took 5 bases from V and 4 from J; bases not matched to a gene: 3. The CDR3 sequence is 13 residues long. CDR1 SGHTA and CDR2 FQGTGA come from the germline V gene. The CDR3 coding sequence is TGTGCCAGCAGCCCAGACAGGGGCTATGGCTACACCTTC. Residues: CASSPDRGYGYTF.

This chain uses TRBV14 with TRBJ2-1; D is possibly TRBD2 (6 bases). This CDR3 has 14 residues. Germline V lookup: CDR1 SGHDN, CDR2 FVKESK. V lost 4 bases to trimming and J lost 8 bases, with 15 bases between them. CDR3 nucleotide sequence: TGTGCCAGCAGCCCCGGACTATCTGCCGATGAGCAGTTCTTC. Amino acids: CASSPGLSADEQFF.

The chain recombines TRBV29-1 with TRBJ2-5; 9 nucleotides align to TRBD2. The J call may be faulty, since TRBJ2-7 better matches the DNA end. Germline V gene sequence: CDR1 SQVTM, CDR2 ANQGSEA. The CDR3 contains 15 residues. For the CDR3, the DNA is TGCAGCGTTGTGATCCTAGCGGGAAGCTCCTACGAGCAGTACTTC. Residues: CSVVILAGSSYEQYF.

This chain connects TRBV7-6 to TRBJ2-7; 8 nucleotides line up with TRBD1. V gave up 5 bases and J gave up 3 bases; unmatched junction bases: 3. CDR1 is SGHVS and CDR2 is FNYEAQ in the germline V gene. The CDR3 totals 13 residues. This CDR3 reads CASSRTGGYEQYF. The CDR3 coding sequence is TGTGCCAGCAGCCGAACAGGGGGCTACGAGCAGTACTTC. The full variable domain, rest sourced from reference TRBV7-6 and TRBJ2-7, is GAGVSQSPRYKVTKRGQDVALRCDPISGHVSLYWYRQALGQGPEFLTYFNYEAQQDKSGLPNDRFSAERPEGSISTLTIQRTEQRDSAMYRCASSRTGGYEQYFGPGTRLTVT.

The chain is built from TRBV30 and TRBJ2-1; TRBD2 aligns across 9 bases. Germline-derived CDR1 and CDR2 are GTSNPN and SVGIG (reference sequence). This CDR3 region has 14 residues. The V and J ends lost 8 bases and 4 bases, in that order; junction bases with no gene match: 9. The CDR3 bases are TGTGCCGCAAAAGCGGGGGGCGGTTACAATGAGCAGTTCTTC. Translated, it gives CAAKAGGGYNEQFF.

The chain joins TRBV19 to TRBJ1-3; D remains unclear. Germline loops: CDR1 LNHDA, CDR2 SQIVND (reference sequence). Trimming stripped 3 bases from V and 4 bases from J, with 13 bases between. This CDR3 is built from 15 residues. In DNA, the CDR3 is TGTGCCAGTAGTATGGCGGATAGGAGGGGAAACACCATATATTTT. Protein product: CASSMADRRGNTIYF. Using reference TRBV19 and TRBJ1-3 for the parts outside the CDR3, the full variable domain is DGGITQSPKYLFRKEGQNVTLSCEQNLNHDAMYWYRQDPGQGLRLIYYSQIVNDFQKGDIAEGYSVSREKKESFPLTVTSAQKNPTAFYLCASSMADRRGNTIYFGEGSWLTVV.

The chain has TRBV9 and TRBJ2-1; 15 bases map to TRBD2. The germline V gene has CDR1 SGDLS and CDR2 YYNGEE. V lost 4 bases to trimming and J lost 0 bases; unmatched junction nucleotides: 5. The length of the CDR3 is 18 residues. Here the CDR3 reads CASSPGTSGGSSYNEQFF. The DNA of the CDR3 is TGTGCCAGCAGCCCGGGGACTAGCGGGGGGAGCTCCTACAATGAGCAGTTCTTC.